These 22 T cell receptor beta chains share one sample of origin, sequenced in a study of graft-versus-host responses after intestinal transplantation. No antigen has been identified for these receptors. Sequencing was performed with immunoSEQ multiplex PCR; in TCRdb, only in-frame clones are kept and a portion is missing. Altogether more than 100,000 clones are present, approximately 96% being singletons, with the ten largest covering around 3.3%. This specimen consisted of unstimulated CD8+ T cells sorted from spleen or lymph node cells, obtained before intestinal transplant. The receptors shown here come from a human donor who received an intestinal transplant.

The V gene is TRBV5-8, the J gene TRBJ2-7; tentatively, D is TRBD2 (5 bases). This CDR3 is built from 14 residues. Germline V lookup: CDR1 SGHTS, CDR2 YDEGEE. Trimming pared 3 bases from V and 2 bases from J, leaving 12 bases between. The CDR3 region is CASSSPTTAYEQYF. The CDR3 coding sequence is TGTGCCAGCAGCTCACCGACTACCGCCTACGAGCAGTACTTC.

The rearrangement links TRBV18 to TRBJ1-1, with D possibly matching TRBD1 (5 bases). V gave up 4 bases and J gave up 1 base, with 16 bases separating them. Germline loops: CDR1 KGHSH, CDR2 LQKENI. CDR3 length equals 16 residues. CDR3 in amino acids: CASSLTAGEKNTEAFF. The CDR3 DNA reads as TGTGCCAGCTCACTAACCGCGGGGGAAAAGAACACTGAAGCTTTCTTT.

CDR3 amino acids: CSVDGTTGSYEQFF. DNA for the CDR3: TGCAGCGTTGACGGGACAACAGGGTCGTATGAGCAGTTCTTC. The chain links TRBV29-1 to TRBJ2-1, with a weak D call TRBD1 (6 bases). The CDR3 loop spans 14 amino acids. CDR1 and CDR2 (germline): SQVTM, ANQGSEA. Trimming removed 3 bases at V and 8 bases at J, with 17 bases between.

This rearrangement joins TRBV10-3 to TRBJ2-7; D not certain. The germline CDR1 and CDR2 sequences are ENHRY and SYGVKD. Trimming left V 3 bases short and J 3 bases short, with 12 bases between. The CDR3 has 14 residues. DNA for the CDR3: TGTGCCATCAGTGACTTAACCCTACTCTACGAGCAGTACTTC. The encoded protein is CAISDLTLLYEQYF.

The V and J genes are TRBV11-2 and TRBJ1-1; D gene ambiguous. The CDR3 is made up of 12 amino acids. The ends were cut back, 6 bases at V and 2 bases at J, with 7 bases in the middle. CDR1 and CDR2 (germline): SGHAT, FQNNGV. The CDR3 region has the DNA TGTGCCAGCAGAGATGGTAACACTGAAGCTTTCTTT. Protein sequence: CASRDGNTEAFF.

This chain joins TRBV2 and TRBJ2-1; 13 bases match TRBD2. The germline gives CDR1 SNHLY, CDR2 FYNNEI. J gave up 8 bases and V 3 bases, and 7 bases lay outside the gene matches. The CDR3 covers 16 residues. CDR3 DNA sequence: TGTGCCAGCAGTGATGGACTAGCGGGAGTGGGGGATGAGCAGTTCTTC. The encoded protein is CASSDGLAGVGDEQFF.

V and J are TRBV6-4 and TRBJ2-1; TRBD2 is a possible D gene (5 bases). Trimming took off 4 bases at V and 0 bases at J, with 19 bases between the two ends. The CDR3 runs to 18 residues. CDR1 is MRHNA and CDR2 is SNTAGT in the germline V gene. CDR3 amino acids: CASSVFPYGDSSYNEQFF. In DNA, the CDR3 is TGTGCCAGCAGTGTGTTTCCCTACGGGGATAGCTCCTACAATGAGCAGTTCTTC.

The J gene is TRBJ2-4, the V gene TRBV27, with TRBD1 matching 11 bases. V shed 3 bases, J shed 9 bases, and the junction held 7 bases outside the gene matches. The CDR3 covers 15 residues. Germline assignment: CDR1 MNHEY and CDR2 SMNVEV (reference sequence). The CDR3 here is CASSLMGQGVIIQYF. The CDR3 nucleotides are TGTGCCAGCAGTTTGATGGGACAGGGGGTAATCATTCAGTACTTC.

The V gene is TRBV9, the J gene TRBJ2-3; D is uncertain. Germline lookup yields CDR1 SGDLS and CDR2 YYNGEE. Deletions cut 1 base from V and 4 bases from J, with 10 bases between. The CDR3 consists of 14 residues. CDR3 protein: CASSVRTYADTQYF. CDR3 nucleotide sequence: TGTGCCAGCAGCGTAAGGACCTATGCAGATACGCAGTATTTT.

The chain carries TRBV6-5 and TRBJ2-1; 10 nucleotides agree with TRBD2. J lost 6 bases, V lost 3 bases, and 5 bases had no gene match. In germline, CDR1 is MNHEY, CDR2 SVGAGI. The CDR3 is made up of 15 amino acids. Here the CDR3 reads CASSYSLAGFNEQFF. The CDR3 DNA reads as TGTGCCAGCAGTTATTCACTAGCGGGATTCAATGAGCAGTTCTTC.

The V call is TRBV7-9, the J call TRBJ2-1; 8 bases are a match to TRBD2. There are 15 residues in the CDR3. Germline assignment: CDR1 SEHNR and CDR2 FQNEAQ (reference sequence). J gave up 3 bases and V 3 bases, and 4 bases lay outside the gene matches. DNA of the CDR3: TGTGCCAGCAGCTTGGGGACTAGTGACTACAATGAGCAGTTCTTC. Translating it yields CASSLGTSDYNEQFF. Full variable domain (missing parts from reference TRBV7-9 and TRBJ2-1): DTGVSQNPRHKITKRGQNVTFRCDPISEHNRLYWYRQTLGQGPEFLTYFQNEAQLEKSRLLSDRFSAERPKGSFSTLEIQRTEQGDSAMYLCASSLGTSDYNEQFFGPGTRLTVL.

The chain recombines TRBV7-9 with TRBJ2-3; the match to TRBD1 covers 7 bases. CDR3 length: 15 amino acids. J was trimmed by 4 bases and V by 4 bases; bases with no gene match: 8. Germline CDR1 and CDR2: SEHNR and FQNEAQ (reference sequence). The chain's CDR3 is CASSSGTVVPDTQYF. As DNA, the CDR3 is TGTGCCAGCAGCTCGGGGACAGTAGTCCCAGATACGCAGTATTTT.

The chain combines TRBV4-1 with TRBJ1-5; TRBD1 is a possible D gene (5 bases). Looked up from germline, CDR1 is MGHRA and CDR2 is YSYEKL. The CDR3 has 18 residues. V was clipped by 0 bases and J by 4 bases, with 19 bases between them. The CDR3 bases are TGCGCCAGCAGCCAAGATCCCCCGTTGACAGCCTCTAATCAGCCCCAGCATTTT. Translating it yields CASSQDPPLTASNQPQHF.

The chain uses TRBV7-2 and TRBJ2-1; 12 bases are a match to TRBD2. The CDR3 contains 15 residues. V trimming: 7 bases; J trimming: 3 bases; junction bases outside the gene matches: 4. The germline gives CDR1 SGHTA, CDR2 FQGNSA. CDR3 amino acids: CASKLAGGIYNEQFF. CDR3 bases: TGTGCCAGCAAACTAGCGGGAGGAATCTACAATGAGCAGTTCTTC.

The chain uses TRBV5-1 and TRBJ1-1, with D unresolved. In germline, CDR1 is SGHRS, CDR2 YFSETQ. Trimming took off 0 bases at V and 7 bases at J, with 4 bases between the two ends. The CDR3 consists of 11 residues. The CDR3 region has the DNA TGCGCCAGCAGCTTGGCGGGTGAAGCTTTCTTT. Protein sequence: CASSLAGEAFF.

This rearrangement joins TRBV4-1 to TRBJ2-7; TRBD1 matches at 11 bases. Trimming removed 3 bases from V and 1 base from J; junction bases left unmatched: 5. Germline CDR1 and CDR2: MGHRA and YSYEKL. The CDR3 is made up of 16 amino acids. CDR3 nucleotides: TGCGCCAGCAGCCAGGGCGGACAGGGGGCGTCCTACGAGCAGTACTTC. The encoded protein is CASSQGGQGASYEQYF.

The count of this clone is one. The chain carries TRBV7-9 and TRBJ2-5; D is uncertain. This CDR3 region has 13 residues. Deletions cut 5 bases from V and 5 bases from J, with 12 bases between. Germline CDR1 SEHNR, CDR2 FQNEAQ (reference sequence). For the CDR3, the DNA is TGTGCCAGCAGCCCTCTAATTCGCGAGACCCAGTACTTC. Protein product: CASSPLIRETQYF. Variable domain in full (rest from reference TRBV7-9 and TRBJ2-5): DTGVSQNPRHKITKRGQNVTFRCDPISEHNRLYWYRQTLGQGPEFLTYFQNEAQLEKSRLLSDRFSAERPKGSFSTLEIQRTEQGDSAMYLCASSPLIRETQYFGPGTRLLVL.

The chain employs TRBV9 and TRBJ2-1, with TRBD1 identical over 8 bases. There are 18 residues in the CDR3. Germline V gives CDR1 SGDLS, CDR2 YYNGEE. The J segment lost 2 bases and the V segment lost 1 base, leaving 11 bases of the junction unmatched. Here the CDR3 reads CASSVSPRETGAYNEQFF. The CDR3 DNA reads TGTGCCAGCAGCGTATCCCCGAGAGAGACAGGGGCCTACAATGAGCAGTTCTTC.

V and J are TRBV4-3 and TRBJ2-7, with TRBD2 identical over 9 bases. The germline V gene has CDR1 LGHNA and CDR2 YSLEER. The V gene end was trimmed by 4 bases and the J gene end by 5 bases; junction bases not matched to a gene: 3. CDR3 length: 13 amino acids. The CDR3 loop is CASSPLAGDEQYF. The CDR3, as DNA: TGCGCCAGCAGCCCCTTAGCGGGAGACGAGCAGTACTTC.

The CDR3 DNA follows: TGCGCCAGCAGCGGCGGACTAGCGGGGTACGAGCAGTACTTC. This gives the protein CASSGGLAGYEQYF. V gene TRBV5-1 combines with J gene TRBJ2-7; TRBD2 matches at 12 bases. The CDR3 is 14 amino acids. V shed 4 bases, J shed 4 bases, and the junction held 3 bases outside the gene matches. Germline CDR1 SGHRS, CDR2 YFSETQ.

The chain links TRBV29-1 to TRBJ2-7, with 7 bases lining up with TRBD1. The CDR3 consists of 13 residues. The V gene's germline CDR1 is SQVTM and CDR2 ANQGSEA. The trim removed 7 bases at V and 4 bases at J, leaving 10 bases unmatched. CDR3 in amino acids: CSASGTERYEQYF. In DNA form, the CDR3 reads TGCAGCGCCTCCGGGACAGAGAGGTACGAGCAGTACTTC.

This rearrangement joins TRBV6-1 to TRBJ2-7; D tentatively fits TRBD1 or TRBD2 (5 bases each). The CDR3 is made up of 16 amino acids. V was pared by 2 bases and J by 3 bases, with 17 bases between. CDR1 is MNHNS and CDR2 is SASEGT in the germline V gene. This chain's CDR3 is CASSETGRGVYYEQYF. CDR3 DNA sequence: TGTGCCAGCAGTGAAACCGGACGGGGCGTTTACTACGAGCAGTACTTC.